The clone carrying this T cell receptor (beta chain) was seen just once. Its antigen is not known. This specimen belongs to a study of cytomegalovirus exposure and HLA in healthy donors. Study-level points and caveats: Researchers counted roughly 160 TCR beta chains as cytomegalovirus-associated. In a later analysis, HLA-associated TCR beta chains were more clonally expanded than equally common others. A few of the chains that were CMV-associated were confirmed in vitro to be specific for CMV antigens.

13 Jbeta primers and 60 Vbeta primers were used for the PCR. Assay used: immunoSEQ multiplex PCR; TCRdb lists only in-frame clones, some missing. The sample yields approximately 120,000 clones, more than 80% seen once. There are 14 residues in the CDR3. Germline CDR1 and CDR2: SGHTA and FQGNSA. V was pared by 2 bases and J by 5 bases, with 5 bases of the junction left unmatched. This receptor was taken from a man younger than 40 in good health and CMV-seropositive. The sequencing sample was made of PBMCs. The chain has TRBV7-2 and TRBJ2-7; 8 bases fit TRBD2. CDR3 DNA sequence: TGTGCCAGCAGCTTACCGGGACTAGTCGACGAGCAGTACTTC. This sequence encodes CASSLPGLVDEQYF.